The clone carrying this T cell receptor (beta chain) was found a few times. Its specificity is unknown. These data originate in a study of regulatory T cells in long-lasting Graves disease. Broader study findings: When disease was persistent, TRBV28, TRBJ1-2 and TRBJ2-5 were the favored segments.

Time point reported: persistent/refractory GD, antithyroid drugs over 5 years with positive TRAb. PBMCs were the source of the RNA used for TCR sequencing. V lost 3 bases, J lost 4 bases, and 9 bases lay in between. This CDR3 is 13 amino acids long. Germline CDR1 and CDR2: DFQATT and SNEGSKA (reference sequence). Construction of TCR beta libraries relied on iRepertoire HTBI primers and on Arm-PCR targeting CDR3 regions. As originally analysed: Throughout the samples, researchers identified 60 to 70 TRBV and around 15 TRBJ segments. TCRdb re-called the multiplex PCR reads with MiXCR, one entry per CDR3 protein. Here the V and J calls rest on TCRdb's processing, not on the authors' analysis. In the table there are 350,000 to 450,000 distinct CDR3 sequences, around 20% of which are singletons.

The sequences come from peripheral blood mononuclear cells (PBMCs), collected when the disease was refractory, from a patient treated with antithyroid drugs. The TCR sequence derives from a female donor with Graves disease. The genes are TRBV20-1 and TRBJ2-2; no firm D call. CDR3 region: CSASDEVTGELFF. The CDR3 nucleotides are TGCAGTGCTAGCGACGAGGTCACCGGGGAGCTGTTTTTT.